Each of the 5 T cell receptor beta chains below was sequenced from the same sample in a study of blood T cell repertoires in COVID-19. Repertoires were generated with immunoSEQ multiplex PCR, while TCRdb's copy carries only in-frame clones and drops some. In the table there are about 39,000 clones, 91% of which are singletons. The sample consisted of peripheral blood. These receptor sequences come from a man aged 45-60 years with active COVID-19.

V gene TRBV30 combines with J gene TRBJ2-3; 9 nucleotides align to TRBD2. V lost 0 bases, J lost 8 bases, and 3 bases stayed unmatched. Germline values: CDR1 GTSNPN, CDR2 SVGIG (reference sequence). CDR3 length: 13 amino acids. CDR3 coding DNA: TGTGCCTGGAGTGTAGAACTAGCGGGTACGCAGTATTTT. Translation: CAWSVELAGTQYF.

This sequence joins TRBV7-9 and TRBJ2-7; tentative D call: TRBD2 (5 bases). The CDR3 consists of 13 residues. CDR1 is SEHNR and CDR2 is FQNEAQ in the germline V gene (reference sequence). Trimming cost V 1 base and J 7 bases, with 11 bases left between them. Here the CDR3 DNA reads TGTGCCAGCAGCTTAGGTTCTAGCACGGAGCAGTACTTC. Translating it yields CASSLGSSTEQYF.

This clone was detected once. V gene TRBV11-2 combines with J gene TRBJ2-5; 9 nucleotides line up with TRBD1. The CDR3 has 16 residues. The germline V gene encodes CDR1 SGHAT and CDR2 FQNNGV. V was clipped by 6 bases and J by 5 bases; unmatched bases: 13. CDR3: CASSTGTGIVWETQYF. The CDR3, as DNA: TGTGCCAGCAGTACCGGGACAGGGATCGTCTGGGAGACCCAGTACTTC.

The chain couples TRBV12-5 to TRBJ2-5; 7 nucleotides line up with TRBD1. Unmatched junction bases numbered 5, after V lost 8 bases and J lost 5 bases. The CDR3 has 12 residues. Germline V CDR1 and CDR2: LGHNT, FRNRAP. The CDR3 DNA reads as TGTGCTAGTCAGGGGGTGGAGGAGACCCAGTACTTC. Amino acids: CASQGVEETQYF.

The chain uses TRBV3-1 (or the pseudogene TRBV3-2) and TRBJ1-5; TRBD1 matches 9 bases. This CDR3 is built from 16 residues. V shed 4 bases, J shed 0 bases, and the junction held 4 bases outside the gene matches. Germline CDR1 reads LGHDT; CDR2 reads YNNKEL (reference sequence). CDR3 DNA: TGTGCCAGCAGCCGAGGACAGGGGTATAGCAATCAGCCCCAGCATTTT. It is translated as CASSRGQGYSNQPQHF.